Listed below are T cell receptor beta chains from one sample, sequenced in a study of T cells in Graves' hyperthyroidism and ophthalmopathy. MiXCR was run by TCRdb on the multiplex PCR reads, yielding one entry per CDR3 protein. The sample gives some 320,000 distinct CDR3 sequences, roughly an eighth of which show up once; roughly 33% is in the top ten. Sequencing was carried out using blood. These receptor sequences come from a middle-aged woman with Graves' ophthalmopathy. CDR3s include the opening cysteine and the closing phenylalanine or tryptophan. Fields, in order: J gene, V gene, D gene, clone size, CDR3 protein, CDR3 DNA. The D gene is left open where the match is weak. Clone size, where shown, is once, few, many, or a class for clones that have expanded.

J gene: TRBJ2-1
V gene: TRBV7-9
D gene: -
clone size: many
CDR3 protein: CASNPRGNEQFF
CDR3 DNA: TGTGCCAGCAACCCGAGGGGGAATGAGCAGTTCTTC

J gene: TRBJ2-3
V gene: TRBV19
D gene: -
clone size: many
CDR3 protein: CASSIGGRRTDTQYF
CDR3 DNA: TGTGCCAGTAGTATCGGGGGCAGGCGCACAGATACGCAGTATTTT

J gene: TRBJ2-7
V gene: TRBV6-1
D gene: -
clone size: many
CDR3 protein: CASRNAEQYF
CDR3 DNA: TGTGCCAGCAGGAACGCCGAGCAGTACTTC

J gene: TRBJ1-5
V gene: TRBV5-1
D gene: TRBD1
clone size: few
CDR3 protein: CASSPGTGTIFNQPQHF
CDR3 DNA: TGCGCCAGCAGCCCGGGGACAGGGACTATCTTCAATCAGCCCCAGCATTTT

J gene: TRBJ1-2
V gene: TRBV30
D gene: -
clone size: many
CDR3 protein: CAWRFVGEAGGYTF
CDR3 DNA: TGTGCCTGGAGATTCGTGGGGGAGGCAGGTGGCTACACCTTC

J gene: TRBJ1-1
V gene: TRBV28
D gene: -
clone size: many
CDR3 protein: CASSPGPLNTEAFF
CDR3 DNA: TGTGCCAGCAGCCCGGGACCGCTGAACACTGAAGCTTTCTTT

J gene: TRBJ1-5
V gene: TRBV27
D gene: -
clone size: many
CDR3 protein: CASSLELSSSQPQHF
CDR3 DNA: TGTGCCAGCAGTCTCGAATTGAGCTCGTCTCAGCCCCAGCATTTT

J gene: TRBJ1-1
V gene: TRBV12-3/TRBV12-4
D gene: -
clone size: many
CDR3 protein: CASSGQLNTEAFF
CDR3 DNA: TGTGCCAGCAGCGGACAGCTGAACACTGAAGCTTTCTTT

J gene: TRBJ2-2
V gene: TRBV25-1
D gene: -
clone size: few
CDR3 protein: CASSEIGPNTGELFF
CDR3 DNA: TGTGCCAGCAGTGAAATCGGGCCCAACACCGGGGAGCTGTTTTTT

J gene: TRBJ1-4
V gene: TRBV27
D gene: TRBD1
clone size: many
CDR3 protein: CASSYAGGTRLPNLPLIQKLFF
CDR3 DNA: TGTGCCAGCAGTTATGCAGGGGGCACTCGACTACCGAACCTCCCCTTGATTCAAAAACTGTTTTTT

J gene: TRBJ1-2
V gene: TRBV28
D gene: TRBD1
clone size: many
CDR3 protein: CASSLSGQDNYGYTF
CDR3 DNA: TGTGCCAGCAGTTTATCGGGACAGGATAACTATGGCTACACCTTC

J gene: TRBJ2-7
V gene: TRBV20-1
D gene: TRBD2
clone size: many
CDR3 protein: CSASKASGRYEQYF
CDR3 DNA: TGCAGTGCTAGTAAGGCTAGCGGGAGATACGAGCAGTACTTC

J gene: TRBJ2-2
V gene: TRBV12-3/TRBV12-4
D gene: -
clone size: many
CDR3 protein: CASSFQQNTGELFF
CDR3 DNA: TGTGCCAGCAGTTTTCAGCAGAACACCGGGGAGCTGTTTTTT

J gene: TRBJ2-7
V gene: TRBV27
D gene: -
clone size: -
CDR3 protein: CASTSAGEHEQYF
CDR3 DNA: TGTGCCAGCACCTCCGCAGGGGAGCACGAGCAGTACTTC

J gene: TRBJ1-6
V gene: TRBV28
D gene: TRBD1
clone size: many
CDR3 protein: CASSLWTGSGIRSPLHF
CDR3 DNA: TGTGCCAGCAGTCTATGGACAGGGTCCGGTATACGGTCACCCCTCCACTTT

J gene: TRBJ2-1
V gene: TRBV7-2
D gene: TRBD1
clone size: many
CDR3 protein: CASSHRQGARQSSYNEQFF
CDR3 DNA: TGTGCCAGCAGCCACCGACAGGGGGCGCGTCAGAGCTCCTACAATGAGCAGTTCTTC

J gene: TRBJ2-7
V gene: TRBV11-2
D gene: -
clone size: many
CDR3 protein: CAIRDLGSYEQYF
CDR3 DNA: TGTGCCATCCGGGACCTAGGCTCCTACGAGCAGTACTTC

J gene: TRBJ2-7
V gene: TRBV27
D gene: -
clone size: many
CDR3 protein: CASRQGLYEQYF
CDR3 DNA: TGTGCCAGCAGACAGGGTTTATACGAGCAGTACTTC

J gene: TRBJ2-1
V gene: TRBV5-4
D gene: TRBD2
clone size: -
CDR3 protein: CASSFSGGALYEQFF
CDR3 DNA: TGTGCCAGCAGTTTTAGCGGGGGGGCTTTGTATGAGCAGTTCTTC

J gene: TRBJ1-1
V gene: TRBV6-1
D gene: TRBD1
clone size: many
CDR3 protein: CASSRGGPNTEAFF
CDR3 DNA: TGTGCCAGCAGTCGAGGGGGCCCGAACACTGAAGCTTTCTTT

J gene: TRBJ1-2
V gene: TRBV19
D gene: TRBD1
clone size: -
CDR3 protein: CASTVRNKNRGYGYTF
CDR3 DNA: TGTGCCAGTACTGTCCGGAATAAGAACAGGGGTTATGGCTACACCTTC

J gene: TRBJ1-1
V gene: TRBV7-2
D gene: -
clone size: many
CDR3 protein: CASSVGPENTEAFF
CDR3 DNA: TGTGCCAGCAGCGTGGGACCGGAGAACACTGAAGCTTTCTTT

J gene: TRBJ1-1
V gene: TRBV20-1
D gene: -
clone size: few
CDR3 protein: CSAWNPMNTEAFF
CDR3 DNA: TGCAGTGCTTGGAATCCCATGAACACTGAAGCTTTCTTT

J gene: TRBJ2-1
V gene: TRBV5-1
D gene: TRBD2
clone size: -
CDR3 protein: CASSLAGGNHEQFF
CDR3 DNA: TGCGCCAGCAGCTTGGCGGGGGGGAACCATGAGCAGTTCTTC

J gene: TRBJ2-7
V gene: TRBV19
D gene: -
clone size: few
CDR3 protein: CASSIRGPVYEQYF
CDR3 DNA: TGTGCCAGTAGTATCCGGGGACCCGTATACGAGCAGTACTTC

J gene: TRBJ2-7
V gene: TRBV14
D gene: TRBD1
clone size: many
CDR3 protein: CASSRKFKPGQLPYEQYF
CDR3 DNA: TGTGCCAGCAGCCGAAAATTTAAACCGGGACAGCTCCCCTACGAGCAGTACTTC

J gene: TRBJ2-3
V gene: TRBV3-1
D gene: TRBD2
clone size: -
CDR3 protein: CASSQDVLAGTGTQYF
CDR3 DNA: TGTGCCAGCAGCCAAGATGTGTTAGCGGGCACAGGTACGCAGTATTTT

J gene: TRBJ1-2
V gene: TRBV7-2
D gene: TRBD1
clone size: -
CDR3 protein: CASSLAQDRGSTF
CDR3 DNA: TGTGCCAGCAGCTTAGCCCAGGACAGGGGATCCACCTTC

J gene: TRBJ2-7
V gene: TRBV20-1
D gene: -
clone size: -
CDR3 protein: CSARDLTSRSYEQYF
CDR3 DNA: TGCAGTGCTAGAGATTTAACTAGCAGGAGCTACGAGCAGTACTTC

J gene: TRBJ2-7
V gene: TRBV7-9
D gene: TRBD2
clone size: few
CDR3 protein: CASSPTLSLTSGYLREQYF
CDR3 DNA: TGTGCCAGCAGCCCCACCCTTTCCTTGACTAGCGGATATTTGAGGGAGCAGTACTTC

J gene: TRBJ1-1
V gene: TRBV29-1
D gene: -
clone size: many
CDR3 protein: CSVAFAGQKNTEAFF
CDR3 DNA: TGCAGCGTTGCCTTCGCAGGCCAGAAGAACACTGAAGCTTTCTTT

J gene: TRBJ1-2
V gene: TRBV5-4
D gene: -
clone size: -
CDR3 protein: CASSLEVACRYGYTF
CDR3 DNA: TGTGCCAGCAGCTTGGAAGTGGCATGCCGTTATGGCTACACCTTC

J gene: TRBJ1-5
V gene: TRBV28
D gene: -
clone size: -
CDR3 protein: CASSLRLEPSISNQPQHF
CDR3 DNA: TGTGCCAGCAGTTTAAGGCTGGAGCCCTCTATTAGCAATCAGCCCCAGCATTTT

J gene: TRBJ2-4
V gene: TRBV28
D gene: -
clone size: few
CDR3 protein: CASSLLGYIQYF
CDR3 DNA: TGTGCCAGCAGTTTATTGGGGTACATTCAGTACTTC

J gene: TRBJ1-1
V gene: TRBV20-1
D gene: TRBD1
clone size: -
CDR3 protein: CSAPKQGDTEAFF
CDR3 DNA: TGCAGTGCTCCCAAACAGGGGGACACTGAAGCTTTCTTT

J gene: TRBJ2-7
V gene: TRBV2
D gene: TRBD2
clone size: once
CDR3 protein: CASSEGGLADPEQYF
CDR3 DNA: TGTGCCAGCAGTGAGGGGGGACTAGCGGACCCCGAGCAGTACTTC